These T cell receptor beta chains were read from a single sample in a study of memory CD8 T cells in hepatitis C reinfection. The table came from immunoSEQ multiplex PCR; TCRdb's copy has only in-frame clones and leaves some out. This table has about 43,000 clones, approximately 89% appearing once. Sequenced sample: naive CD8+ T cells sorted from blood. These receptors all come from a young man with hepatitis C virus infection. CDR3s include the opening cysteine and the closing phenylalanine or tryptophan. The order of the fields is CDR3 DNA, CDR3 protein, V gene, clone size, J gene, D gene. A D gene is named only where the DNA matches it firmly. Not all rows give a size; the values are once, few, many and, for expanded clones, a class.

CDR3nt: TGTGCCAGCAGCTCAGACAGGAATGAGCAGTTCTTC; CDR3aa: CASSSDRNEQFF; v_gene: TRBV7-9; abundance: NA; j_gene: TRBJ2-1; d_gene: NA
CDR3nt: TGTGCCAGCATCGCGTCTGTTAGTCAGCCCCAGCATTTT; CDR3aa: CASIASVSQPQHF; v_gene: TRBV28; abundance: NA; j_gene: TRBJ1-5; d_gene: NA
CDR3nt: TGTGCCAGCAGCTTTGACGGGGGAAACACTGAAGCTTTCTTT; CDR3aa: CASSFDGGNTEAFF; v_gene: TRBV5-5; abundance: once; j_gene: TRBJ1-1; d_gene: NA
CDR3nt: TGTGCCAGCAGTCACGGTTTTTCGAACACTGAAGCTTTCTTT; CDR3aa: CASSHGFSNTEAFF; v_gene: TRBV6-6; abundance: once; j_gene: TRBJ1-1; d_gene: NA
CDR3nt: TGCGCCAGCAGCTCGAGACAGGGGGTAGATACGCAGTATTTT; CDR3aa: CASSSRQGVDTQYF; v_gene: TRBV5-1; abundance: NA; j_gene: TRBJ2-3; d_gene: TRBD1
CDR3nt: TGCGCCAGCAGCTTGGCGTCAGGCCTGTTATACGAGCAGTACTTC; CDR3aa: CASSLASGLLYEQYF; v_gene: TRBV5-1; abundance: NA; j_gene: TRBJ2-7; d_gene: NA
CDR3nt: TGTGCCAGCAGCTCCCCTCCTGGACAGGGGGTCGACACTGAAGCTTTCTTT; CDR3aa: CASSSPPGQGVDTEAFF; v_gene: TRBV7-9; abundance: NA; j_gene: TRBJ1-1; d_gene: TRBD1
CDR3nt: TGTGCCAGCAGTTCCGACAGGGGAGTAGAGACCCAGTACTTC; CDR3aa: CASSSDRGVETQYF; v_gene: TRBV28; abundance: NA; j_gene: TRBJ2-5; d_gene: TRBD1
CDR3nt: TGCGCCAGCAGCCAATCGTGGCGGGGGGCGACAGATACGCAGTATTTT; CDR3aa: CASSQSWRGATDTQYF; v_gene: TRBV4-1; abundance: NA; j_gene: TRBJ2-3; d_gene: TRBD2
CDR3nt: TGCGCCAGCAGCCCCGGAGCATTCGCCTGGGAGACCCAGTACTTC; CDR3aa: CASSPGAFAWETQYF; v_gene: TRBV4-3; abundance: NA; j_gene: TRBJ2-5; d_gene: NA
CDR3nt: TGTGCCAGCTCACCAATAAATAGCGAGACCCAGTACTTC; CDR3aa: CASSPINSETQYF; v_gene: TRBV18; abundance: once; j_gene: TRBJ2-5; d_gene: NA
CDR3nt: TGCGCCAGCAGTGATTTTCCCCAAGGACAGGGATCTTCCGAGCAGTACTTC; CDR3aa: CASSDFPQGQGSSEQYF; v_gene: TRBV10-1; abundance: NA; j_gene: TRBJ2-7; d_gene: TRBD1
CDR3nt: TGTGCCAGCAGAATGGGACTAGCGGGAGCCACCGGGGAGCTGTTTTTT; CDR3aa: CASRMGLAGATGELFF; v_gene: TRBV28; abundance: NA; j_gene: TRBJ2-2; d_gene: TRBD2
CDR3nt: TGTGCCAGCAGCTTCGGGGGATTGGATGGCTACACCTTC; CDR3aa: CASSFGGLDGYTF; v_gene: TRBV5-4; abundance: NA; j_gene: TRBJ1-2; d_gene: NA
CDR3nt: TGTGCCAGCAGTTCAATTGACAGGGGGCGCACCGGGGAGCTGTTTTTT; CDR3aa: CASSSIDRGRTGELFF; v_gene: TRBV28; abundance: NA; j_gene: TRBJ2-2; d_gene: TRBD1
CDR3nt: TGTGCCGTAGCGGAGCTGAACACCGGGGAGCTGTTTTTT; CDR3aa: CAVAELNTGELFF; v_gene: TRBV7-7; abundance: NA; j_gene: TRBJ2-2; d_gene: NA
CDR3nt: TGTGCCACCACGTCGCTCGGCTACGAGCAGTACTTC; CDR3aa: CATTSLGYEQYF; v_gene: TRBV5-4; abundance: few; j_gene: TRBJ2-7; d_gene: NA
CDR3nt: TGTGCCAGCAGTTTCCTACTAGGAGAACAGAACACCATATATTTT; CDR3aa: CASSFLLGEQNTIYF; v_gene: TRBV6-5; abundance: NA; j_gene: TRBJ1-3; d_gene: NA
CDR3nt: TGCAGCGTTGAAGGGGATTGGACTAGCGGGAGGGAGCAGTACTTC; CDR3aa: CSVEGDWTSGREQYF; v_gene: TRBV29-1; abundance: NA; j_gene: TRBJ2-7; d_gene: TRBD2
CDR3nt: TGTGCCAGCAGCCAAGGTGGGGAGGGGTTTGAGACCCAGTACTTC; CDR3aa: CASSQGGEGFETQYF; v_gene: TRBV14; abundance: NA; j_gene: TRBJ2-5; d_gene: TRBD2
CDR3nt: TGCGCCAGCAGCCAAGTCGGGACAGCGAACACCGGGGAGCTGTTTTTT; CDR3aa: CASSQVGTANTGELFF; v_gene: TRBV4-1; abundance: NA; j_gene: TRBJ2-2; d_gene: TRBD1
CDR3nt: TGTGCCAGCAGCTTGAGCCCCCCCCCAGGGGGCGCGTTCACAGATACGCAGTATTTT; CDR3aa: CASSLSPPPGGAFTDTQYF; v_gene: TRBV5-4; abundance: NA; j_gene: TRBJ2-3; d_gene: TRBD1
CDR3nt: TGTGCCAGCAGCTTATATCGAGTGGGGCAGGGCCCAGATACGCAGTATTTT; CDR3aa: CASSLYRVGQGPDTQYF; v_gene: TRBV7-9; abundance: NA; j_gene: TRBJ2-3; d_gene: NA
CDR3nt: TGTGCCAGCAGCTTAGGGGCGACAGGGCACAGTGGGCTGTTTTTT; CDR3aa: CASSLGATGHSGLFF; v_gene: TRBV7-8; abundance: NA; j_gene: TRBJ2-2; d_gene: TRBD1
CDR3nt: TGTGCCACCAGTGGTATGGGAGGCAAGGGGAACGCTGAAGCTTTCTTT; CDR3aa: CATSGMGGKGNAEAFF; v_gene: TRBV13; abundance: NA; j_gene: TRBJ1-1; d_gene: NA
CDR3nt: TGTGCCAGCAGTCCAAAGCCGGAGATGGTTGAGACCCAGTACTTC; CDR3aa: CASSPKPEMVETQYF; v_gene: TRBV28; abundance: NA; j_gene: TRBJ2-5; d_gene: NA
CDR3nt: TGTGCCAGCAGTTCGGACAGGGGAGGGGACACTGAAGCTTTCTTT; CDR3aa: CASSSDRGGDTEAFF; v_gene: TRBV6-5; abundance: NA; j_gene: TRBJ1-1; d_gene: TRBD1
CDR3nt: TGCGCCAGGGGGACAGTACTCAATCAGCCCCAGCATTTT; CDR3aa: CARGTVLNQPQHF; v_gene: TRBV10-2; abundance: NA; j_gene: TRBJ1-5; d_gene: TRBD1
CDR3nt: TGTGCCAGCAAAGCGGGAGGGATTGAGCAGTTCTTC; CDR3aa: CASKAGGIEQFF; v_gene: TRBV6-5; abundance: NA; j_gene: TRBJ2-1; d_gene: TRBD2
CDR3nt: TGTGCCAGCATGACCGCAGGGAGCAATCAGCCCCAGCATTTT; CDR3aa: CASMTAGSNQPQHF; v_gene: TRBV28; abundance: NA; j_gene: TRBJ1-5; d_gene: NA
CDR3nt: TGCGCCAGCAGCCAAGGCCAGGGTGGGGACTATGGCTACACCTTC; CDR3aa: CASSQGQGGDYGYTF; v_gene: TRBV4-1; abundance: NA; j_gene: TRBJ1-2; d_gene: NA
CDR3nt: TGTGCTAGCAGCTTAGAGCGAGGGAACCAAGGGACCCAGTACTTC; CDR3aa: CASSLERGNQGTQYF; v_gene: TRBV7-7; abundance: NA; j_gene: TRBJ2-5; d_gene: NA
CDR3nt: TGTGCCAGCAGCCCTCCCACAGGGGCGTACTACGAGCAGTACTTC; CDR3aa: CASSPPTGAYYEQYF; v_gene: TRBV7-9; abundance: NA; j_gene: TRBJ2-7; d_gene: TRBD1
CDR3nt: TGTGCCAGCAGCTTAGATGGCTGGGTGGAGGGGGCCCACGAGCAGTACTTC; CDR3aa: CASSLDGWVEGAHEQYF; v_gene: TRBV11-2; abundance: NA; j_gene: TRBJ2-7; d_gene: NA
CDR3nt: TGTGCCAGCAGTGACGACGGGAGGGCCGAGTACGAGCAGTACTTC; CDR3aa: CASSDDGRAEYEQYF; v_gene: TRBV2; abundance: NA; j_gene: TRBJ2-7; d_gene: TRBD2
CDR3nt: TGTGCCAGCTCACTGGCTGCCCTGAGCGGGAGGGACTACAATGAGCAGTTCTTC; CDR3aa: CASSLAALSGRDYNEQFF; v_gene: TRBV18; abundance: NA; j_gene: TRBJ2-1; d_gene: TRBD2
CDR3nt: TGTGCCAGCAGCCCCTGGACTAGCGGGGCTAACAATGAGCAGTTCTTC; CDR3aa: CASSPWTSGANNEQFF; v_gene: TRBV9; abundance: NA; j_gene: TRBJ2-1; d_gene: TRBD2
CDR3nt: TGCGCCAGCAGCTTAACACTAGCGGCCCAAGAGACCCAGTACTTC; CDR3aa: CASSLTLAAQETQYF; v_gene: TRBV4-1; abundance: NA; j_gene: TRBJ2-5; d_gene: TRBD2
CDR3nt: TGTGCCAGCAGTTCAACAGGGGCCGGGGAGCTGTTTTTT; CDR3aa: CASSSTGAGELFF; v_gene: TRBV28; abundance: NA; j_gene: TRBJ2-2; d_gene: TRBD1
CDR3nt: TGTGCCAGTACGGGGGGCAGAGCCAGAAATGAAAAACTGTTTTTT; CDR3aa: CASTGGRARNEKLFF; v_gene: TRBV19; abundance: NA; j_gene: TRBJ1-4; d_gene: NA
CDR3nt: TGTGCCAGCTCACTAGGGAAGGGACAGGACACGCGTGGCTATGGCTACACCTTC; CDR3aa: CASSLGKGQDTRGYGYTF; v_gene: TRBV18; abundance: once; j_gene: TRBJ1-2; d_gene: TRBD1
CDR3nt: TGTGCCAGCAGTTTATCCTCCGGGACAGCATACAATGAGCAGTTCTTC; CDR3aa: CASSLSSGTAYNEQFF; v_gene: TRBV27; abundance: NA; j_gene: TRBJ2-1; d_gene: TRBD1
CDR3nt: TGTGCCAGCAGCCGAGTAGCGGGAGGGCCTGAGGAGCAGTACTTC; CDR3aa: CASSRVAGGPEEQYF; v_gene: TRBV11-2; abundance: NA; j_gene: TRBJ2-7; d_gene: TRBD2
CDR3nt: TGTGCCAGCAGACGAGCTGGTAACTACGAGCAGTACTTC; CDR3aa: CASRRAGNYEQYF; v_gene: TRBV11-2; abundance: NA; j_gene: TRBJ2-7; d_gene: NA
CDR3nt: TGTGCCAGCAGTACCACAGGGGCCCCTCAATATGGCTACACCTTC; CDR3aa: CASSTTGAPQYGYTF; v_gene: TRBV6-1; abundance: NA; j_gene: TRBJ1-2; d_gene: TRBD1
CDR3nt: TGTGCCAGCAGACTTCGGACAGGGGGCAATCAGCCCCAGCATTTT; CDR3aa: CASRLRTGGNQPQHF; v_gene: TRBV6-5; abundance: NA; j_gene: TRBJ1-5; d_gene: TRBD1
CDR3nt: TGTGCCAGCAGCTCGGATCGGGACACCGGCACTGAAGCTTTCTTT; CDR3aa: CASSSDRDTGTEAFF; v_gene: TRBV11-2; abundance: NA; j_gene: TRBJ1-1; d_gene: NA
CDR3nt: TGCGCCAGCAGTCAAGCCGACAGGCCTCACGGGGAGCTGTTTTTT; CDR3aa: CASSQADRPHGELFF; v_gene: TRBV23-1; abundance: NA; j_gene: TRBJ2-2; d_gene: NA
CDR3nt: TGTGCCAGCAGCTTGAGCCAAAATCAGCCCCAGCATTTT; CDR3aa: CASSLSQNQPQHF; v_gene: TRBV5-6; abundance: NA; j_gene: TRBJ1-5; d_gene: NA
CDR3nt: TGTGCCAGCAGCAAACACGACAATGAGCAGTTCTTC; CDR3aa: CASSKHDNEQFF; v_gene: TRBV11-2; abundance: NA; j_gene: TRBJ2-1; d_gene: NA